The 23 T cell receptor beta chains below were found in one sample sequenced in a study of OX40 agonist ivuxolimab in advanced cancers. The method was immunoSEQ multiplex PCR; TCRdb's version includes in-frame clones alone and lacks a portion of them. The sample carries about 22,000 clones, roughly 80% recorded once. Sequenced here: CD4+ or CD8+ T cells sorted from blood, sampled in a trial of the OX40 agonist ivuxolimab. The receptors were sampled from an adult with an advanced solid tumor such as melanoma, head and neck, liver or kidney cancer.

This rearrangement joins TRBV5-1 to TRBJ2-4; 9 bases agree with TRBD1. Germline loops: CDR1 SGHRS, CDR2 YFSETQ. V was pared by 3 bases and J by 3 bases, with 1 base of the junction left unmatched. The CDR3 length is 14 residues. This CDR3 is CASSSGQGKNIQYF. For the CDR3, the DNA is TGCGCCAGCAGCTCGGGACAGGGCAAAAACATTCAGTACTTC.

This clone was found a few times. The chain carries TRBV9 and TRBJ1-1; 11 nucleotides agree with TRBD1. The CDR3 runs to 14 residues. The V gene end was trimmed by 5 bases and the J gene end by 6 bases; junction bases not matched to a gene: 6. Germline-derived CDR1 and CDR2 are SGDLS and YYNGEE. The CDR3 is CASRPGQGASEAFF. The CDR3 coding sequence is TGTGCCAGCAGACCCGGACAGGGGGCCTCTGAAGCTTTCTTT.

The chain combines TRBV28 with TRBJ1-2, with D possibly TRBD1 on 6 matching bases. This CDR3 region has 16 residues. Germline CDR1 reads MDHEN; CDR2 reads SYDVKM. Between the trimmed V and J ends, which lost 6 bases and 2 bases, there was a span of 19 bases. CDR3 loop: CASSTPPGQKNYGYTF. The CDR3 DNA reads TGTGCCAGCAGCACTCCCCCGGGACAAAAGAACTATGGCTACACCTTC.

This chain connects TRBV5-1 to TRBJ1-1; the match to TRBD1 covers 9 bases. The junction had 6 bases not matched to a gene; V was cut back by 5 bases and J by 1 base. Germline CDR1 is SGHRS and CDR2 is YFSETQ. CDR3 length: 15 residues. The CDR3 is CASRVPGQGNTEAFF. In DNA form, the CDR3 reads TGCGCCAGCAGGGTCCCGGGACAGGGGAACACTGAAGCTTTCTTT.

The V gene is TRBV18, the J gene TRBJ2-1; 11 positions agree with TRBD2. After removal of 3 bases from V and 6 bases from J, the junction contained 7 bases not matched to a gene. In germline, CDR1 is KGHSH, CDR2 LQKENI. The length of the CDR3 is 16 residues. This CDR3 is CASSPATSGRGNEQFF. In DNA, the CDR3 is TGTGCCAGCTCACCGGCCACTAGCGGGAGAGGCAATGAGCAGTTCTTC.

The gene calls are TRBV19 and TRBJ2-1; 8 bases match TRBD1. J lost 6 bases, V lost 9 bases, and 7 bases had no gene match. This CDR3 region has 13 residues. CDR1 and CDR2 from the germline V gene are LNHDA and SQIVND (reference sequence). The CDR3 region is CASTGTGLNEQFF. Written as DNA, the CDR3 is TGTGCCAGCACCGGGACAGGCCTCAATGAGCAGTTCTTC.

The J gene is TRBJ2-1, the V gene TRBV5-1; 7 bases line up with TRBD2. The V gene's germline CDR1 is SGHRS and CDR2 YFSETQ. The CDR3 totals 13 residues. The J segment lost 4 bases and the V segment lost 7 bases, leaving 5 bases of the junction unmatched. CDR3 amino acids: CASGVAGYNEQFF. The CDR3 bases are TGCGCCAGCGGGGTAGCGGGTTACAATGAGCAGTTCTTC.

This chain connects TRBV6-1 to TRBJ2-1; either TRBD1 or TRBD2 may fit D (6 bases each). Germline loops: CDR1 MNHNS, CDR2 SASEGT. Trimming removed 7 bases at V and 4 bases at J, with 14 bases between. The CDR3 sequence is 14 residues long. The CDR3 loop is CASTGAGDYNEQFF. For the CDR3, the DNA is TGTGCCAGCACGGGGGCAGGAGATTACAATGAGCAGTTCTTC.

The CDR3 DNA reads TGTGCCAGCAGTTTATTAGGAGGGGAAGCTTTCTTT. This codes for CASSLLGGEAFF. The V call is TRBV27, the J call TRBJ1-1; D unresolved. The germline gives CDR1 MNHEY, CDR2 SMNVEV (reference sequence). The CDR3 runs to 12 residues. The germline V and J ends were trimmed by 1 base and 8 bases, with 8 bases remaining between them.

V usage is TRBV9 and J usage is TRBJ1-5; no clear D gene. From germline, CDR1 is SGDLS and CDR2 YYNGEE. V shed 1 base and J shed 0 bases, with 2 bases lying between them. CDR3 length: 13 amino acids. In DNA form, the CDR3 reads TGTGCCAGCAGCGTAAATAGCAATCAGCCCCAGCATTTT. Translating it yields CASSVNSNQPQHF.

This chain connects TRBV11-2 to TRBJ1-4; D not resolved. This CDR3 comprises 16 residues. The germline V gene encodes CDR1 SGHAT and CDR2 FQNNGV. Trimming cost V 0 bases and J 4 bases, with 12 bases left between them. The chain's CDR3 is CASSLELGGSNEKLFF. CDR3 DNA sequence: TGTGCCAGCAGCTTAGAATTGGGAGGGAGTAATGAAAAACTGTTTTTT.

This chain connects TRBV7-9 to TRBJ2-3; D call uncertain. V shed 11 bases and J shed 1 base, with 13 bases lying between them. Germline CDR1 and CDR2: SEHNR and FQNEAQ (reference sequence). The CDR3 has 13 residues. The CDR3 nucleotides are TGTGCCCGACGAGTCGAGGGCACAGATACGCAGTATTTT. As protein: CARRVEGTDTQYF.

By sample fraction, this clone is medium-sized. The rearrangement joins TRBV7-8 to TRBJ1-5; D gene ambiguous. The ends were cut back, 0 bases at V and 5 bases at J, with 11 bases in the middle. The CDR3 runs to 15 residues. The germline V gene encodes CDR1 SGHVS and CDR2 FQNEAQ. CDR3 sequence (DNA): TGTGCCAGCAGCTTAGCCGGGAACCGGGATCAGCCCCAGCATTTT. Its translation: CASSLAGNRDQPQHF.

J is TRBJ2-5 and V is TRBV5-1; 7 nucleotides align to TRBD1. The J call may be incorrect, as the DNA end agrees better with TRBJ2-7. The CDR3 totals 12 residues. The germline gives CDR1 SGHRS, CDR2 YFSETQ. The CDR3 DNA reads as TGCGCCAGCAGCTGGGACAGCTACGAGCAGTACTTC. As protein: CASSWDSYEQYF.

The CDR3, as DNA: TGTGCCAGCAGCGTAGGCGGAATTTCAAGTTACGAGCAGTACTTC. Protein product: CASSVGGISSYEQYF. The chain links TRBV9 to TRBJ2-7; unclear D gene. Deletions cut 0 bases from V and 4 bases from J, with 14 bases between. The CDR3 is made up of 15 amino acids. Germline V gives CDR1 SGDLS, CDR2 YYNGEE.

The rearrangement links TRBV6-6 to TRBJ1-6; no reliable D call. Trimming left V 2 bases short and J 7 bases short, with 3 bases between. CDR1 is MNHNY, CDR2 SVGAGI, per germline (reference sequence). The length of the CDR3 is 12 residues. CDR3 sequence reads: CASSYGNSPLHF. The CDR3 DNA reads as TGTGCCAGCAGTTACGGGAATTCACCCCTCCACTTT.

This clone showed up just a few times. The V and J genes are TRBV30 and TRBJ2-7, with a tentative D call TRBD2 (5 bases). Deletions cut 2 bases from V and 0 bases from J, with 11 bases between. Germline loops: CDR1 GTSNPN, CDR2 SVGIG (reference sequence). CDR3 length equals 14 residues. The CDR3: CAWSPGVGSYEQYF. CDR3 nucleotide sequence: TGTGCCTGGAGTCCCGGGGTAGGCTCCTACGAGCAGTACTTC.

The chain combines TRBV9 with TRBJ2-3; possible D gene TRBD2, 6 bases. The CDR3 spans 14 residues. The V end lost 3 bases, the J end lost 4 bases, and 12 bases lay between the germline ends. The germline V gene has CDR1 SGDLS and CDR2 YYNGEE. CDR3 residues: CASSGSGVADTQYF. DNA of the CDR3: TGTGCCAGCAGCGGGTCGGGAGTGGCAGATACGCAGTATTTT.

The CDR3 loop reads CAISEPGQGIDTQYF. CDR3 nucleotides: TGTGCCATCAGTGAGCCGGGACAGGGGATTGATACGCAGTATTTT. The chain couples TRBV10-3 to TRBJ2-3; 10 bases are a match to TRBD1. Trimming took 2 bases from V and 6 from J; bases not matched to a gene: 5. The length of the CDR3 is 15 residues. Germline loops: CDR1 ENHRY, CDR2 SYGVKD.

The J gene is TRBJ2-3, the V gene TRBV19; no firm D call. Germline lookup yields CDR1 LNHDA and CDR2 SQIVND (reference sequence). CDR3 length: 12 residues. The germline V and J ends were trimmed by 6 bases and 3 bases, with 7 bases remaining between them. The CDR3 DNA sequence: TGTGCCAGTAGGTCCCTAACAGATACGCAGTATTTT. As protein: CASRSLTDTQYF.

This clone was detected once. The chain is built from TRBV6-1 and TRBJ2-3; D could derive from TRBD1 or TRBD2 (6 bases each). Germline V gene lookup returns CDR1 MNHNS and CDR2 SASEGT. V dropped 3 bases and J dropped 4 bases, with 17 bases sitting between them. The CDR3 contains 16 residues. The CDR3 DNA follows: TGTGCCAGCAGTGATCTCCGGGGGCGTATAGCAGATACGCAGTATTTT. Its protein product is CASSDLRGRIADTQYF.

The chain has TRBV13 and TRBJ1-4; 8 bases line up with TRBD1. Germline-derived CDR1 and CDR2 are PRHDT and FYEKMQ (reference sequence). CDR3 length: 19 amino acids. The J segment lost 0 bases and the V segment lost 4 bases, leaving 13 bases of the junction unmatched. The CDR3 spells CASSWAGQGGGATNEKLFF. As DNA, the CDR3 is TGTGCCAGCAGCTGGGCAGGACAGGGCGGTGGGGCAACTAATGAAAAACTGTTTTTT.

The rearrangement uses TRBV9 and TRBJ2-2, with unresolved D. Germline V lookup: CDR1 SGDLS, CDR2 YYNGEE. Between the trimmed V and J ends, which lost 0 bases and 1 base, there was a span of 4 bases. The CDR3 length is 14 residues. The CDR3 region is CASSVGGNTGELFF. CDR3 nucleotide sequence: TGTGCCAGCAGCGTAGGCGGGAACACCGGGGAGCTGTTTTTT.